The present entry profiles one T cell receptor (beta chain) with its context. CDR1 is SGHTA and CDR2 is FQGTGA in the germline V gene. This CDR3 has 15 amino acids. V dropped 2 bases and J dropped 6 bases, with 11 bases sitting between them. These data belong to a study of control samples from healthy donors and cancer patients. Here immunoSEQ multiplex PCR was the method, and the copy in TCRdb shows in-frame clones only, minus some. The sample carries roughly 190,000 clones, 90% to 95% recorded once. The chain has TRBV7-3 and TRBJ1-6; D may be TRBD1 (5 bases). This TCR derives from a woman in her twenties or thirties in good health. Specimen: blood. The DNA for the CDR3 is TGTGCCAGCAGCTTATATGGGGCCCTTAATTCACCCCTCCACTTT. It is translated as CASSLYGALNSPLHF.